This is a list of T cell receptor beta chains from one sample in a study of Ad26.COV2.S vaccination and SARS-CoV-2 variants. Sequencing used immunoSEQ multiplex PCR; TCRdb keeps in-frame clones, though not all of them. The sample lists 380,000 or so clones, less than 90% seen once, with 6.4% in the top ten. The input for sequencing was peripheral blood, taken in a trial of Ad26.COV2.S vaccine versus placebo. These receptors were collected from a person between 18 and 59 years old who received the Ad26.COV2.S COVID-19 vaccine or a placebo. CDR3s include the opening cysteine and the closing phenylalanine or tryptophan. A D gene is named only where the DNA matches it firmly. Not all rows give a size; the values are once, few, many and, for expanded clones, a class.

abundance	d_gene	j_gene	v_gene	CDR3aa	CDR3nt
-	TRBD1	TRBJ1-6	TRBV6-5	CASGAGTGNSPLHF	TGTGCCAGCGGGGCCGGGACAGGGAATTCACCCCTCCACTTT
-	-	TRBJ2-1	TRBV2	CASSAEALGNEQFF	TGTGCCAGCAGTGCGGAGGCCCTCGGCAATGAGCAGTTCTTC
-	TRBD1	TRBJ1-5	TRBV28	CATVGQDHNQPQHF	TGTGCCACCGTCGGACAGGACCACAATCAGCCCCAGCATTTT
-	-	TRBJ2-5	TRBV28	CASSSPGHAGGETQYF	TGTGCCAGCAGTTCACCCGGACACGCCGGAGGAGAGACCCAGTACTTC
-	TRBD2	TRBJ2-3	TRBV3-1/TRBV3-2	CASSLLAGGSTDTQYF	TGTGCCAGCAGCCTACTAGCGGGGGGATCCACAGATACGCAGTATTTT
-	TRBD1	TRBJ2-7	TRBV6-1	CASSGTTGGKTYEQYF	TGTGCCAGCAGTGGAACAACAGGGGGCAAGACCTACGAGCAGTACTTC
-	-	TRBJ2-5	TRBV14	CASSLYQETQYF	TGTGCCAGCAGCCTATACCAAGAGACCCAGTACTTC
-	-	TRBJ2-1	TRBV7-3	CASSSLKGNEQFF	TGTGCCAGCAGCTCCCTAAAGGGAAATGAGCAGTTCTTC
-	-	TRBJ1-6	TRBV7-9	CASSLAGGSSYNSPLHF	TGTGCCAGCAGCTTAGCGGGGGGTAGCTCCTATAATTCACCCCTCCACTTT
-	-	TRBJ1-6	TRBV7-9	CASSLGGEALSPLHF	TGTGCCAGCAGCTTAGGAGGGGAAGCTCTTTCACCCCTCCACTTT
-	TRBD1	TRBJ1-2	TRBV27	CASSPIAVGQGAFSYGYTF	TGTGCCAGCAGTCCCATAGCCGTGGGACAGGGGGCTTTTAGTTATGGCTACACCTTC
-	TRBD1	TRBJ1-5	TRBV7-8	CASSSRTGGQPQHF	TGTGCCAGCAGCTCTCGGACAGGCGGGCAGCCCCAGCATTTT
-	TRBD1	TRBJ2-7	TRBV18	CASSRQGPSYEQYF	TGTGCCAGCTCCCGACAGGGGCCCTCCTACGAGCAGTACTTC
-	-	TRBJ2-3	TRBV7-2	CASSTGIHTDTQYF	TGTGCCAGCAGCACCGGGATCCACACAGATACGCAGTATTTT
-	-	TRBJ1-5	TRBV28	CASSPSASNQPQHF	TGTGCCAGCAGTCCCTCAGCAAGCAATCAGCCCCAGCATTTT
-	TRBD2	TRBJ2-1	TRBV6-5	CASSPGLAEQFF	TGTGCCAGCAGTCCAGGACTAGCGGAGCAGTTCTTC
-	-	TRBJ1-1	TRBV7-3	CASSLAGGNTEAFF	TGTGCCAGCAGCCTAGCGGGCGGGAACACTGAAGCTTTCTTT
once	-	TRBJ1-2	TRBV5-1	CASSPTGTEDYGYTF	TGCGCCAGCAGCCCTACCGGGACCGAGGACTATGGCTACACCTTC
-	-	TRBJ2-2	TRBV27	CASSLSKRTGELFF	TGTGCCAGCAGTTTATCAAAAAGAACCGGGGAGCTGTTTTTT
-	-	TRBJ2-4	TRBV15	CATSPNWGTLAKNIQYF	TGTGCCACCAGCCCGAACTGGGGGACCCTAGCCAAAAACATTCAGTACTTC
-	-	TRBJ2-1	TRBV19	CASSIDLGGSSYNEQFF	TGTGCCAGTAGTATAGATCTGGGCGGCAGCTCCTACAATGAGCAGTTCTTC
-	-	TRBJ1-3	TRBV28	CASSRVGGPGGNTIYF	TGTGCCAGCAGTAGGGTTGGGGGCCCGGGAGGAAACACCATATATTTT
-	-	TRBJ2-1	TRBV9	CASSPRQGGYNEQFF	TGTGCCAGCAGCCCCCGACAGGGAGGATACAATGAGCAGTTCTTC
-	TRBD2	TRBJ2-3	TRBV6-4	CASSGLAADIDTQYF	TGTGCCAGCAGTGGACTAGCGGCGGACATCGATACGCAGTATTTT
-	-	TRBJ2-1	TRBV5-4	CASSPGRTSYNEQFF	TGTGCCAGCAGTCCCGGCCGGACCTCCTACAATGAGCAGTTCTTC
-	-	TRBJ2-5	TRBV9	CASSADGGTQETQYF	TGTGCCAGCAGCGCCGACGGGGGAACCCAAGAGACCCAGTACTTC
-	-	TRBJ1-2	TRBV29-1	CSVVWARLTGQGYTF	TGCAGCGTTGTCTGGGCTCGCCTGACAGGACAAGGCTACACCTTC
-	-	TRBJ2-7	TRBV2	CASTESRLHEQYF	TGTGCCAGCACCGAGTCCAGACTTCACGAGCAGTACTTC
-	TRBD2	TRBJ2-7	TRBV6-2/TRBV6-3	CASSIRTSGIYEQYF	TGTGCCAGCAGTATCAGGACTAGCGGGATCTACGAGCAGTACTTC
-	-	TRBJ1-2	TRBV3-1/TRBV3-2	CASSQSDRNYGYTF	TGTGCCAGCAGCCAATCCGACAGGAACTATGGCTACACCTTC
-	-	TRBJ2-7	TRBV29-1	CSVTQSGQRFEQYF	TGCAGCGTTACCCAGTCAGGACAGCGGTTCGAGCAGTACTTC
-	-	TRBJ1-5	TRBV7-2	CASSLGGGHQPQHF	TGTGCCAGCAGCTTAGGAGGGGGACATCAGCCCCAGCATTTT
-	TRBD1	TRBJ2-7	TRBV5-1	CASSVGQGQHYEQYF	TGCGCCAGCAGCGTGGGACAGGGGCAACACTACGAGCAGTACTTC
-	-	TRBJ2-3	TRBV19	CASSIGAIGFGDTQYF	TGTGCCAGTAGTATAGGGGCCATAGGGTTTGGAGATACGCAGTATTTT
-	-	TRBJ2-5	TRBV5-4	CASSLRTNQETQYF	TGTGCCAGCAGTCTCCGAACGAACCAAGAGACCCAGTACTTC
-	TRBD1	TRBJ1-1	TRBV6-5	CASSLRDRGSEAFF	TGTGCCAGCAGCCTTCGGGACAGAGGGAGTGAAGCTTTCTTT
-	-	TRBJ2-2	TRBV18	CASSPRTENTGELFF	TGTGCCAGCTCACCACGGACGGAGAACACCGGGGAGCTGTTTTTT
-	-	TRBJ1-1	TRBV4-2	CASSTTGNTEAFF	TGTGCCAGCAGCACGACAGGGAACACTGAAGCTTTCTTT
-	TRBD1	TRBJ1-2	TRBV27	CASSFSTGIHYGYTF	TGTGCCAGCAGTTTCTCGACAGGGATACACTATGGCTACACCTTC
few	-	TRBJ1-4	TRBV5-5	CASSINAGGNEKLFF	TGTGCCAGCAGCATTAACGCTGGCGGGAACGAAAAACTGTTTTTT
-	-	TRBJ1-3	TRBV28	CASSSFSKRGQGMSRGNTIYF	TGTGCCAGCAGTTCGTTCTCTAAAAGGGGACAAGGGATGTCACGGGGAAACACCATATATTTT
-	-	TRBJ1-3	TRBV29-1	CSVGDSPGNTIYF	TGCAGCGTGGGTGACAGTCCTGGAAACACCATATATTTT
-	TRBD2	TRBJ2-1	TRBV5-1	CASHELAELYNEQFF	TGCGCCAGCCACGAACTAGCGGAGCTCTACAATGAGCAGTTCTTC
-	-	TRBJ2-2	TRBV6-4	CASSEQGSGELFF	TGTGCCAGCAGTGAACAGGGATCCGGGGAGCTGTTTTTT
few	-	TRBJ1-5	TRBV29-1	CSVGGGGSNQPQHF	TGCAGCGTTGGAGGGGGAGGTAGCAATCAGCCCCAGCATTTT
-	-	TRBJ2-1	TRBV11-3	CASSLGYRNNEQFF	TGTGCCAGCAGCCTAGGGTACCGGAACAATGAGCAGTTCTTC
-	TRBD1	TRBJ1-3	TRBV29-1	CSAETGGDGNTIYF	TGCAGCGCAGAGACAGGGGGCGACGGAAACACCATATATTTT
-	TRBD1	TRBJ2-3	TRBV4-3	CASSPGTGVEDTQYF	TGCGCCAGCAGCCCCGGGACAGGGGTGGAAGATACGCAGTATTTT
-	TRBD1	TRBJ1-4	TRBV5-1	CATARDRPRGGYGPTNEKLFF	TGCGCCACCGCCAGGGACAGGCCCAGAGGAGGCTACGGCCCAACTAATGAAAAACTGTTTTTT
-	-	TRBJ1-1	TRBV29-1	CSVVRKNTEAFF	TGCAGCGTTGTTCGGAAGAACACTGAAGCTTTCTTT